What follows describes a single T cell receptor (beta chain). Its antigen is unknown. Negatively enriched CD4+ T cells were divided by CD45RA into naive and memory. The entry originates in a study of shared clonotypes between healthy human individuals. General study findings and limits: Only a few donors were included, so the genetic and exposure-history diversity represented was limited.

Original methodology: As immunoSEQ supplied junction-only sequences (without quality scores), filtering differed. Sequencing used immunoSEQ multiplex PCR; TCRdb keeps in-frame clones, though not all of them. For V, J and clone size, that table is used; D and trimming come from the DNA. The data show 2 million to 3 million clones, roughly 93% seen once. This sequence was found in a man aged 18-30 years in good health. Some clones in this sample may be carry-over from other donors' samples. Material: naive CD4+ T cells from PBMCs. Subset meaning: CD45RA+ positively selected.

CDR3 loop: CASSIDQRTGYGYTF. The CDR3 DNA reads as TGTGCCAGTAGTATAGATCAACGGACAGGCTATGGCTACACCTTC. The chain joins TRBV19 to TRBJ1-2; 7 positions agree with TRBD1. The CDR3 consists of 15 residues. Germline V gene lookup returns CDR1 LNHDA and CDR2 SQIVND (reference sequence). The V and J ends lost 0 bases and 4 bases, in that order; junction bases with no gene match: 5.